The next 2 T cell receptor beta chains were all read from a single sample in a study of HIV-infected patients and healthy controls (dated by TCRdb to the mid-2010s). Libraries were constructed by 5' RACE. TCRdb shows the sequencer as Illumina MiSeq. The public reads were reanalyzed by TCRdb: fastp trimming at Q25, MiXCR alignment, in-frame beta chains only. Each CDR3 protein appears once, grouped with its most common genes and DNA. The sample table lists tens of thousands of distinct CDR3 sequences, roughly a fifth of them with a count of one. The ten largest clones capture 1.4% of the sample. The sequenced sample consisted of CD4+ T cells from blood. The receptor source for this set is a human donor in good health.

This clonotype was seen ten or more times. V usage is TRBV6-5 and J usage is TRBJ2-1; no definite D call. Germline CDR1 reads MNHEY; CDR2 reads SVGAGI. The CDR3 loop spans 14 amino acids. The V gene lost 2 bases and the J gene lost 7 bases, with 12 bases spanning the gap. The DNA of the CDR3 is TGTGCCAGCAGTTACACCCCGCTCGAGAATGAGCAGTTCTTC. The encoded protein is CASSYTPLENEQFF.

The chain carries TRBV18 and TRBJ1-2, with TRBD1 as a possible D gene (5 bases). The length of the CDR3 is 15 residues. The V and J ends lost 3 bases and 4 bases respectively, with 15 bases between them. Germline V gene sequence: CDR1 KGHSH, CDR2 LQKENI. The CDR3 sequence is CASSPPIGVSYGYTF. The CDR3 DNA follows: TGTGCCAGCTCACCCCCCATAGGGGTTTCCTATGGCTACACCTTC.